The present T cell receptor beta chain was sequenced within a study of molecular identifiers for immune sequencing clone quantification. This clonotype was counted only a few times. TCRdb processed the PCR reads anew with MiXCR; each CDR3 protein has one entry. The table includes more than 550,000 distinct CDR3 sequences, around 25% detected once. CDR1 is MNHEY, CDR2 SMNVEV, per germline (reference sequence). This CDR3 region has 16 residues. Trimming left V 6 bases short and J 1 base short, with 19 bases between. The sequencing input was naive CD8+ T cells from blood, with Jurkat cell RNA spiked in. The sample's subset: FACS-sorted CD8+CD4-CCR7+CD45RA+ naive T cells. The chain combines TRBV27 with TRBJ2-7; tentative D call: TRBD1 (6 bases). This clonotype originated in a human donor in good health. Some libraries in this study had Jurkat cell RNA spiked in. The CDR3 DNA sequence: TGTGCCAGCAGCCCAAGGCTTACAGGGCTATCCTACGAGCAGTACTTC. It specifies CASSPRLTGLSYEQYF.